This T cell receptor beta chain derives from a study of cytomegalovirus exposure and HLA in healthy donors. The CDR3 length is 16 residues. V shed 0 bases and J 6 bases; nucleotides not matched to a gene: 2. In germline, CDR1 is SEHNR, CDR2 FQNEAQ (reference sequence). PCR was performed using 60 Vbeta and 13 Jbeta primers. TCRdb's table, derived via immunoSEQ multiplex PCR, lists solely in-frame clones and lacks some. The repertoire holds approximately 95,000 clones, approximately 81% seen once, with about 3.9% in the top ten. The receptor comes from a woman aged 70 to 79 in good health and CMV-seropositive. The sequenced sample consisted of PBMCs. This rearrangement joins TRBV7-9 to TRBJ2-1; 13 positions agree with TRBD2. Written as DNA, the CDR3 is TGTGCCAGCAGCTTAGCCGGACTAGCGGGAGTCAATGAGCAGTTCTTC. This gives the protein CASSLAGLAGVNEQFF.